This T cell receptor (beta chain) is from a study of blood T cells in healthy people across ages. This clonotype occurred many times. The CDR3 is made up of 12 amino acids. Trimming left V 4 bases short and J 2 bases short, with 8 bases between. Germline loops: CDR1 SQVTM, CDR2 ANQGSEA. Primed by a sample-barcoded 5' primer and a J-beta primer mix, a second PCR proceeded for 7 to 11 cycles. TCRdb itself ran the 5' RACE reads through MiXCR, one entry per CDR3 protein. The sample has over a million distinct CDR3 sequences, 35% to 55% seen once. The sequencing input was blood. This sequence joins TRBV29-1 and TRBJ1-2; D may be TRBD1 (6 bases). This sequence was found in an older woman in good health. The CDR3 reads CSVGDRNYGYTF. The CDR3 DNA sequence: TGCAGCGTTGGTGACAGGAACTATGGCTACACCTTC.